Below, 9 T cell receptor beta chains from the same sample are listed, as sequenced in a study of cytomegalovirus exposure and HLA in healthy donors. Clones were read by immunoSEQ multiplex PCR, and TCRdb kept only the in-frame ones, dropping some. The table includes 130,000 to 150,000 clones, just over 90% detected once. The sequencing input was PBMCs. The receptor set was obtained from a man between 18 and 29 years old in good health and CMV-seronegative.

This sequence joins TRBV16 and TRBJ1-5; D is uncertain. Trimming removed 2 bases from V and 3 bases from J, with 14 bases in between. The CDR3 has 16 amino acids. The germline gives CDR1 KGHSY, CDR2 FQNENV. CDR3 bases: TGTGCCAGCAGCCAACTTGCGGGAGGGAACAATCAGCCCCAGCATTTT. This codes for CASSQLAGGNNQPQHF.

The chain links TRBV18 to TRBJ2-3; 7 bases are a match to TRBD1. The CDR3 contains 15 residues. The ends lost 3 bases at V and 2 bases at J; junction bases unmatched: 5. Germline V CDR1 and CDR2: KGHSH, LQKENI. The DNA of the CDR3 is TGTGCCAGCTCACCTTCGACAGGGACCACAGATACGCAGTATTTT. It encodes CASSPSTGTTDTQYF.

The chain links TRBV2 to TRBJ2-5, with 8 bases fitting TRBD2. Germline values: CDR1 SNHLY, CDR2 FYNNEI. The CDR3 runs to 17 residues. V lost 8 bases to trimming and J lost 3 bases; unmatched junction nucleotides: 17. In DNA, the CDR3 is TGTGCCAGCCGTGGTTTGGGAAGCGGGGGACGGAAAGAGACCCAGTACTTC. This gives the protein CASRGLGSGGRKETQYF.

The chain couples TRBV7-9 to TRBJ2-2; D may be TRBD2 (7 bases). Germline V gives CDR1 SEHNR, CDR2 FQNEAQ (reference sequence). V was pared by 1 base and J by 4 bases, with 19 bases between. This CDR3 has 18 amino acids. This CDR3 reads CASSLVLRGPTRTGELFF. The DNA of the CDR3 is TGTGCCAGCAGCTTAGTGTTGCGGGGGCCGACTCGCACCGGGGAGCTGTTTTTT.

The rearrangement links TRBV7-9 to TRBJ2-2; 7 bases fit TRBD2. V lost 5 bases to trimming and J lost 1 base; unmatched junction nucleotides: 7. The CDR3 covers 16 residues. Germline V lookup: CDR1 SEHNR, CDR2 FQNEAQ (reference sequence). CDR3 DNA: TGTGCCAGCAGCACCTCGACTAGCCAGAACACCGGGGAGCTGTTTTTT. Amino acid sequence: CASSTSTSQNTGELFF.

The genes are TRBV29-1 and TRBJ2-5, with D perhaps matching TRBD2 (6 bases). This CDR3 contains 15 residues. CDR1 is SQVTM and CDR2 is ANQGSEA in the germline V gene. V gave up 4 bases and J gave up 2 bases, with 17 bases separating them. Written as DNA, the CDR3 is TGCAGCGTTGGTGTTAGGGGAGGTCGGCAAGAGACCCAGTACTTC. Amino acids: CSVGVRGGRQETQYF.

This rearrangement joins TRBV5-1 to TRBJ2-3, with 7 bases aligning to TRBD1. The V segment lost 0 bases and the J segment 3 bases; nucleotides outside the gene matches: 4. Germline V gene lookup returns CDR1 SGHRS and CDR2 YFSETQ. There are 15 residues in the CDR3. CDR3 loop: CASSLEGARTDTQYF. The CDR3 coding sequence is TGCGCCAGCAGCTTGGAGGGGGCTAGGACAGATACGCAGTATTTT.

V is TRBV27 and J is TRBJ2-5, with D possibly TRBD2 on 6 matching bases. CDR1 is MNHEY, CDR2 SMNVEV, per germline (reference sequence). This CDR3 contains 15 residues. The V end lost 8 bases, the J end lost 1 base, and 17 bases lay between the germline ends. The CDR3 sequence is CASCPRLGTQETQYF. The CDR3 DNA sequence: TGTGCCAGCTGCCCCCGACTAGGCACCCAAGAGACCCAGTACTTC.

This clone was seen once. The DNA of the CDR3 is TGTGCCTGGAGCGAAAGTCCCGGGACAGGGACCAAAAACATTCAGTACTTC. Its translation: CAWSESPGTGTKNIQYF. The chain joins TRBV30 to TRBJ2-4; 9 bases fit TRBD1. Germline assignment: CDR1 GTSNPN and CDR2 SVGIG (reference sequence). J was trimmed by 2 bases and V by 3 bases; bases with no gene match: 11. The CDR3 length is 17 residues.